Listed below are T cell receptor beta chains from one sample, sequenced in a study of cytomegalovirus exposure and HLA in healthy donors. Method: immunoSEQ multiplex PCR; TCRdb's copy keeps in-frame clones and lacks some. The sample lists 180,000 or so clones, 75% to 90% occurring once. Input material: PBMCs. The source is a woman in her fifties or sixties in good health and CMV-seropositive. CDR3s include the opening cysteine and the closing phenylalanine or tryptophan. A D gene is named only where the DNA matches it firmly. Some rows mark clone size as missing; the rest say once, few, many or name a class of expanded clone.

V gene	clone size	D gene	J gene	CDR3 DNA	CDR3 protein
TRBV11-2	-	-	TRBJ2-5	TGTGCCAGCAGCTTAAGGGCAGGGGTACTCGGAGAGACCCAGTACTTC	CASSLRAGVLGETQYF
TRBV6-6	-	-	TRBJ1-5	TGTGCCAGCAGTTACGACAGACTTAGCAATCAGCCCCAGCATTTT	CASSYDRLSNQPQHF
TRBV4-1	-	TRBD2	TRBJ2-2	TGCGCCAGCAGCCAAGCCTCTAGCGGGTGGAACACCGGGGAGCTGTTTTTT	CASSQASSGWNTGELFF
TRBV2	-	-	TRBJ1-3	TGTGCCAGCTGCCCAAACGGAGGGGACACCATATATTTT	CASCPNGGDTIYF
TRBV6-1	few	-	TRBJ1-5	TGTGCCAGCAGTGAAGGGAGAGATATCAATCAGCCCCAGCATTTT	CASSEGRDINQPQHF
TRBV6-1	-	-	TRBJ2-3	TGTGCCAGCAGAGTGGACTCAGATACGCAGTATTTT	CASRVDSDTQYF
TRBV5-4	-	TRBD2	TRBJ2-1	TGTGCCAGCAGCCCCTGGGACTACCCCAATGAGCAGTTCTTC	CASSPWDYPNEQFF
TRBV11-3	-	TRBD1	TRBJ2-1	TGTGCCAGCAGCCTCCGGACAGGGATAATCAATGAGCAGTTCTTC	CASSLRTGIINEQFF
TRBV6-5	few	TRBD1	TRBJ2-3	TGTGCCAGCAGTTCGGGACAGTTCACAGATACGCAGTATTTT	CASSSGQFTDTQYF
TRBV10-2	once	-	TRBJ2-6	TGCGCCAGCAGTGAGTTGGGCCGAAATTCTGGGGCCAACGTCCTGACTTTC	CASSELGRNSGANVLTF
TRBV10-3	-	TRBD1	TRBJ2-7	TGTGCCATCAGGGGGACAGATTACGAGCAGTACTTC	CAIRGTDYEQYF
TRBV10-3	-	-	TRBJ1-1	TGTGCCATCAGTGTGGGGGGAGAGACTGAAGCTTTCTTT	CAISVGGETEAFF
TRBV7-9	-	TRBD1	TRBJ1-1	TGTGCCAGCAGCCCCCGGGACAGGGGGGACACTGAAGCTTTCTTT	CASSPRDRGDTEAFF
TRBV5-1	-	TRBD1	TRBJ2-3	TGCGCCAGCAGCCCCCTGGAGCGGACAGGGGCGGCTACGCAGTATTTT	CASSPLERTGAATQYF
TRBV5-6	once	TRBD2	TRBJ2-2	TGTGCCAGCAGCTTACCTCGGGGGGGGAACACCGGGGAGCTGTTTTTT	CASSLPRGGNTGELFF
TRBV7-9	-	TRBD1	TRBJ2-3	TGTGCCAGCAGCTTAGAGGGACAGGGGGCAAATACGCAGTATTTT	CASSLEGQGANTQYF
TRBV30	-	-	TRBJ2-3	TGTGCCTGGAGCCGCGTGGGTAGGAGGTTTACAGATACGCAGTATTTT	CAWSRVGRRFTDTQYF
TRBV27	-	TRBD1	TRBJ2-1	TGTGCCAGCAGACTTCGGACAGGGAAGGGCCCGGGGGAGCAGTTCTTC	CASRLRTGKGPGEQFF
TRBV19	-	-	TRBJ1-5	TGTGCCAGTAGTATCATTAGCCGGCTGGGAGGATGGAGCAATCAGCCCCAGCATTTT	CASSIISRLGGWSNQPQHF
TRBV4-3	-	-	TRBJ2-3	TGCGCCAGCAGCCGCGGGGTTGCAGATACGCAGTATTTT	CASSRGVADTQYF
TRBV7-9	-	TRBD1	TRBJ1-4	TGTGCCAGCAGCCAGCGGGACAGGGGCAATGAAAAACTGTTTTTT	CASSQRDRGNEKLFF
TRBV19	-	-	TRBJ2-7	TGTGCCAGTAGTTCCAACGGGATTCCTCTCGAGCAGTACTTC	CASSSNGIPLEQYF
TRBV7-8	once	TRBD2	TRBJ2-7	TGTGCCAGCAGCCCTGCCAGACTAGCGGGCGGCTACGAGCAGTACTTC	CASSPARLAGGYEQYF
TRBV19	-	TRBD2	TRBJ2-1	TGTGCCAGTAGCGTTACTAGCGGGGGGGCAGGGGAGCAGTTCTTC	CASSVTSGGAGEQFF
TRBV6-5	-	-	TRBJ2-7	TGTGCCAGCAGTTACTCAGACAGATACGAGCAGTACTTC	CASSYSDRYEQYF
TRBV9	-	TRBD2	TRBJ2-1	TGTGCCAGCAGCGTAGGGAAAGGGACTAGCGGGGTTCCTTGGAATGAGCAGTTCTTC	CASSVGKGTSGVPWNEQFF
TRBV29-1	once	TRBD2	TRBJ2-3	TGCAGCGTTGTGGTACTAGCGGGAGTGGCAGATACGCAGTATTTT	CSVVVLAGVADTQYF
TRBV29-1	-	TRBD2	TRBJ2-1	TGCAGCGTTGGCCAAATGGCTAGCGGTAATGAGCAGTTCTTC	CSVGQMASGNEQFF
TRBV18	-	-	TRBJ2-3	TGTGCCAGCTCACCCCTGTTTACAACGCGCACAGATACGCAGTATTTT	CASSPLFTTRTDTQYF